This T cell receptor (beta chain) was sequenced for a study of T cell repertoires in aging, cancer and after chemotherapy (dated by TCRdb to the late 2010s). About the full investigation: The donors fell into six age groups ranging from 30 or younger to 70 or older, and each group had at least three individuals. TCR repertoires from healthy donor controls were recorded over periods of several months to years and showed clear clonal overlap between repeated samplings. A cohort of over 200 cancer patients (over 90 with hematological and roughly 120 with solid cancers) was assembled, and 95 healthy donors were included as a reference group. To look at immunoaging and at how T cells reconstitute after chemotherapy, the study profiled TCR beta repertoires in peripheral blood from both healthy donors and cancer patients. The complete dataset included some 9 million TCR reads. What the research found in general, with its limitations: It was noted by the authors that conclusions about immunological memory after chemotherapy cannot be drawn from the repertoire data. In healthy donors, the drop in TCR diversity with age came mainly from a loss of richness, whereas in cancer patients a loss of evenness also played a part. Compared with age-matched healthy donors, untreated patients with either hematological or solid cancers had significantly lower TCR diversity in the blood along with higher clonality. Median generation probability increased over the chemotherapy interval in both cancer cohorts, suggesting repertoire reconstitution through rebound thymic output.

Rearranged TRB sequences spanning V, D and J segments were amplified in a multiplex touch-down PCR with a mixed TRB-A/B primer pool. Illumina adapters and sample indices were attached to the amplicons in two consecutive PCR reactions using Phusion HS II polymerase. The amplicons were purified from gel with the NucleoSpin Gel and PCR Clean-up kit and then assessed with Qubit and an Agilent 2100 Bioanalyzer. Sequencing of libraries was carried out on an Illumina MiSeq in 600-cycle, single-indexed, paired-end runs. The authors' analysis ran thus. TRB sequences were processed with MiXCR versions 2.12 and 3.0.5. Each unique CDR3 nucleotide sequence was counted as one clone, and only productive sequences with at least two reads were retained. Repertoire metrics included Shannon diversity, evenness, clonality (one minus evenness), and alpha-parameterized diversity profiles from alpha 0 to 5. The IGoR algorithm was used to calculate generation probabilities of clones in the paired pre- and post-chemotherapy samples. TCRdb reprocessing: public reads trimmed at Q25 with fastp, clones called with MiXCR, in-frame beta chains kept. Every distinct CDR3 protein forms one entry, paired with its most common genes and DNA. The V and J calls reflect TCRdb's pipeline rather than the authors' work. This sample has about 13,000 distinct CDR3 sequences in its table, and roughly a third of those were observed once. Just over 6.5% of the sample is held by the ten biggest clonotypes.

TCR beta rearrangements were amplified from genomic DNA isolated from peripheral blood, not from sorted cells or RNA. Compared with germline, V lacks 4 bases and J lacks 4 bases; bases without a gene match: 10. Including the terminal cysteine and phenylalanine, the CDR3 comprises 16 residues. Just the 48-base CDR3 DNA is kept, in frame starting at base 1. CDR1 and CDR2 (MNHEY, SVGAGI) derive from the germline V gene. Notes on this clonotype: Its antigen specificity is not known. No per-base quality is available; no much larger clone lies one base away.

The sequence came from a human donor in good health. The donor label of this sample is uncertain. The chain is encoded by TRBV6-5 joined to TRBJ2-3; 8 bases in between match TRBD2. Sequenced material: blood. CDR3 sequence: CASSFRGAGEADTQYF. In nucleotides, the sequence is TGTGCCAGCAGTTTCCGGGGAGCGGGGGAGGCAGATACGCAGTATTTT.